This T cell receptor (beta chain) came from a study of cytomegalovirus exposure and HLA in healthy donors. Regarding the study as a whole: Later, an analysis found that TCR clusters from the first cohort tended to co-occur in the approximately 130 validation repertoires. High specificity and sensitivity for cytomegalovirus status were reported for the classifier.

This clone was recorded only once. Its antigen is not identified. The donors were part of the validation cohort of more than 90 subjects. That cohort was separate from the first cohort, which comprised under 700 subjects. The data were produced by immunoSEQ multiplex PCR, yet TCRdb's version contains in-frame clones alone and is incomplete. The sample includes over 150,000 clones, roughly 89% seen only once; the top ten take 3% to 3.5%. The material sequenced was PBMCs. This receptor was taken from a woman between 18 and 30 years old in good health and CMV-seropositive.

CDR3 sequence: CASSDQGRVNTEAFF. CDR3 in DNA: TGTGCCAGCAGCGATCAAGGGCGGGTGAACACTGAAGCTTTCTTT. This chain links TRBV6-1 with TRBJ1-1, with D unresolved. The CDR3 runs 15 residues. Trimming shortened V by 6 bases and J by 0 bases, and 14 bases separated the two germline ends. Germline V lookup: CDR1 MNHNS, CDR2 SASEGT.